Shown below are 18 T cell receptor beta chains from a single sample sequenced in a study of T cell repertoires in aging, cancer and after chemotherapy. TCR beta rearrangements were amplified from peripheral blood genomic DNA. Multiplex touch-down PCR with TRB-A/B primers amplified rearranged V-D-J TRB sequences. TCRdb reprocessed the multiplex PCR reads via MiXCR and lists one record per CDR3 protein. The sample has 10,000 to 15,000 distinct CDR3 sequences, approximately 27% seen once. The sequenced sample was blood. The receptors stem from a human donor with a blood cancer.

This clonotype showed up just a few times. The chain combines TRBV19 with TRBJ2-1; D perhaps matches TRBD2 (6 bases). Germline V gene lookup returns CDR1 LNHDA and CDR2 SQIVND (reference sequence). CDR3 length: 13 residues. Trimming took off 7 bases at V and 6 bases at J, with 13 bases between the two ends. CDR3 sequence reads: CASTRDSFNEQFF. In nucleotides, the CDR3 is TGTGCCAGTACCCGGGACTCTTTCAATGAGCAGTTCTTC.

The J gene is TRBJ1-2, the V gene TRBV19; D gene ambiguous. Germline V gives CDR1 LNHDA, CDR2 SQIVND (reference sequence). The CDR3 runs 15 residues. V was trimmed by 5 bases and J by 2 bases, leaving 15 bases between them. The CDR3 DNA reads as TGTGCCAGTAGTCCCAGCCCGGCGCTCAACTATGGCTACACCTTC. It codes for CASSPSPALNYGYTF.

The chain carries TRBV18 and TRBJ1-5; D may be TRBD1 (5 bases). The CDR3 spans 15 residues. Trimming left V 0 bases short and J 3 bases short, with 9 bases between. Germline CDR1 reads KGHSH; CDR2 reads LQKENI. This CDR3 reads CASSPPGVNNQPQHF. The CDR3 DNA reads TGTGCCAGCTCACCACCAGGGGTGAACAATCAGCCCCAGCATTTT.

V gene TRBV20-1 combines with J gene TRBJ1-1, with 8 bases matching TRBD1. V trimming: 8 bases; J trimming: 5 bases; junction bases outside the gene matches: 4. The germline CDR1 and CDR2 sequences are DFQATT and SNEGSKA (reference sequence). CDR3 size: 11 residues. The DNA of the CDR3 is TGCAGTAGACAGGGGATAACTGAAGCTTTCTTT. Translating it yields CSRQGITEAFF.

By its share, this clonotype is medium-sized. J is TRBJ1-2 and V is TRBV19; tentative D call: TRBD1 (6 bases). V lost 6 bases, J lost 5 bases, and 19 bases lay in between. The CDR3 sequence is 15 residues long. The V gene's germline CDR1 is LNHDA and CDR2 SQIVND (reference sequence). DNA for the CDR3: TGTGCCAGTAGCCCAGGACAGTTTCTCCATTATGGCTACACCTTC. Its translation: CASSPGQFLHYGYTF.

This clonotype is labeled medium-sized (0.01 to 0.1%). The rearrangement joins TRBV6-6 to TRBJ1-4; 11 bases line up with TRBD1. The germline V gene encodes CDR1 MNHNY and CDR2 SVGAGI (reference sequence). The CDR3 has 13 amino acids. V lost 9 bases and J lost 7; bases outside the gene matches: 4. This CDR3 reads CASGTGGSEKLFF. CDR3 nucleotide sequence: TGTGCCAGTGGGACAGGGGGAAGTGAAAAACTGTTTTTT.

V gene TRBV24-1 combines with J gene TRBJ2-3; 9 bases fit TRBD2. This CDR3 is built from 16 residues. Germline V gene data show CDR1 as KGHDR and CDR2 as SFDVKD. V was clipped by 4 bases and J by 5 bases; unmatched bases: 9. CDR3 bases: TGTGCCACCAGTGACCTGACTAGCGGTGGTATAGATACGCAGTATTTT. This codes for CATSDLTSGGIDTQYF.

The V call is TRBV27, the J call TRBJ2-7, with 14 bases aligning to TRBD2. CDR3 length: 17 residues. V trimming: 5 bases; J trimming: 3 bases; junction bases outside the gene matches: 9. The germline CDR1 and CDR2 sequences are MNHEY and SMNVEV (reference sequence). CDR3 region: CASSNERLAGGRYEQYF. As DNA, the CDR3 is TGTGCCAGCAGTAACGAACGACTAGCGGGGGGGCGCTACGAGCAGTACTTC.

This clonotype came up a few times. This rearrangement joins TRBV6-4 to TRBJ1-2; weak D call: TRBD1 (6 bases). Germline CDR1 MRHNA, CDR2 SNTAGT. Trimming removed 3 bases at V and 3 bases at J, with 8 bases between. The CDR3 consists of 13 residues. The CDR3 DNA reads TGTGCCAGCAGTGAGACAGGATACTATGGCTACACCTTC. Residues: CASSETGYYGYTF.

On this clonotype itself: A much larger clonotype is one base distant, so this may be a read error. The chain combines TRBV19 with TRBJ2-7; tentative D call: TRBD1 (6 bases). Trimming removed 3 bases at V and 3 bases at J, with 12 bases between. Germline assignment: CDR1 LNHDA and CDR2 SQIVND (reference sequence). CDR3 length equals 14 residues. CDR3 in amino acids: CASSMGEQGYEQYV. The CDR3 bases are TGTGCCAGTAGTATGGGGGAACAGGGCTACGAGCAGTACGTC.

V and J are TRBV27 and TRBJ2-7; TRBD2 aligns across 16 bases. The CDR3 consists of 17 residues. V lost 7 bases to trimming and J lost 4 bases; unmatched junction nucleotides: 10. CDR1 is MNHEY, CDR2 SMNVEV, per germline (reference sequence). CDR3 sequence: CASKGLAGGPGLYEQYV. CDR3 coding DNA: TGTGCCAGCAAGGGACTAGCGGGAGGGCCGGGTCTATACGAGCAGTACGTC.

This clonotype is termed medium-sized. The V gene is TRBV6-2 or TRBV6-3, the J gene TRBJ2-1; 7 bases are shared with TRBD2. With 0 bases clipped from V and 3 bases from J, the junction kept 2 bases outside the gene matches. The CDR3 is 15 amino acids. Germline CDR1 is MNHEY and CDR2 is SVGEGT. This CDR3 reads CASSYSSGGYNEQFF. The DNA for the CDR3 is TGTGCCAGCAGTTACTCGTCGGGGGGCTACAATGAGCAGTTCTTC.

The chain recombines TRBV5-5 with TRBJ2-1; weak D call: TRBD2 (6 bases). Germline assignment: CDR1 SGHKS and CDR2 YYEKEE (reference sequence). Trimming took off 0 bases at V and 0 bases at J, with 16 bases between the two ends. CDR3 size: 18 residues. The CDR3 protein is CASSLVGAGRDSYNEQFF. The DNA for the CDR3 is TGTGCCAGCAGCTTGGTAGGGGCGGGGCGGGACTCCTACAATGAGCAGTTCTTC.

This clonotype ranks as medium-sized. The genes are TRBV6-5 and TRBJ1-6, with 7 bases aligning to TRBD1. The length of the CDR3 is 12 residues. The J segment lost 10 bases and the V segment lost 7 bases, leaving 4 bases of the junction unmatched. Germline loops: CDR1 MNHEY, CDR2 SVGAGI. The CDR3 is CASTGGGSPLHF. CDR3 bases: TGTGCCAGCACAGGGGGTGGATCACCCCTCCACTTT.

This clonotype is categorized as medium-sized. CDR3 sequence reads: CSQRGSYNEQFF. The CDR3 coding sequence is TGCAGCCAGCGTGGCTCCTACAATGAGCAGTTCTTC. This chain links TRBV29-1 with TRBJ2-1; no reliable D call. Per the germline V gene, CDR1 is SQVTM and CDR2 is ANQGSEA. Trimming cost V 8 bases and J 0 bases, with 8 bases left between them. This CDR3 has 12 amino acids.

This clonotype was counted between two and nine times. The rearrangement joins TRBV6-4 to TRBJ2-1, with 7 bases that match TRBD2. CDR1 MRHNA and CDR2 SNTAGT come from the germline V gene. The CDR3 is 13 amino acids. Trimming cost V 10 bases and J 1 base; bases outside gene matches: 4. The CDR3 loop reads CATSGDSYNEQFF. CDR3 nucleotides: TGTGCCACCAGCGGGGATTCCTACAATGAGCAGTTCTTC.

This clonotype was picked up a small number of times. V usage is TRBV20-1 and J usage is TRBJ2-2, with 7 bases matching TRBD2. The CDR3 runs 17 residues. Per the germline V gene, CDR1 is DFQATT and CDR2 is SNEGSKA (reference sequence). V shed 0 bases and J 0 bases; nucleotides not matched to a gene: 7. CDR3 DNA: TGCAGTGCTAGAGATCTGGGAGGGCTCGCGAACACCGGGGAGCTGTTTTTT. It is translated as CSARDLGGLANTGELFF.

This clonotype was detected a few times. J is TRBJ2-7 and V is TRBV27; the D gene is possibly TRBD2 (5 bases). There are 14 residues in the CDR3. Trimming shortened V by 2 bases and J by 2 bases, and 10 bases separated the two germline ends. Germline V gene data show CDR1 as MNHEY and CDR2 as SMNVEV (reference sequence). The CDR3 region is CASSLRLPTYEQYF. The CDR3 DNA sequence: TGTGCCAGCAGTTTAAGACTACCAACCTACGAGCAGTACTTC.